This entry lists 20 T cell receptor beta chains sequenced from one sample in a study of T-cell memory formation after mild COVID-19. TCRdb re-called the 5' RACE reads through MiXCR, storing one row per CDR3 protein. The sample lists approximately 430,000 distinct CDR3 sequences, 20% to 30% seen once, with around 14% in the top ten. Source material: PBMCs or a T cell subset sorted from them (not recorded which). The receptors here all came from an adult woman who had mild COVID-19 (a few samples of this study predate the infection). Cell type and time point are not known.

This clonotype was detected a few times. The chain recombines TRBV5-5 with TRBJ1-2; 8 nucleotides align to TRBD1. CDR1 and CDR2 from the germline V gene are SGHKS and YYEKEE (reference sequence). The CDR3 is made up of 18 amino acids. Trimming at V came to 3 bases and at J to 1 base, leaving 14 bases not matched to a gene. The CDR3 DNA reads as TGTGCCAGCAGCTCATTTCTCCAGGGGGCCGCCATTAACTATGGCTACACCTTC. As protein: CASSSFLQGAAINYGYTF.

The chain has TRBV18 and TRBJ2-7; no definite D call. V was clipped by 5 bases and J by 1 base, with 15 bases between them. This CDR3 has 15 amino acids. Germline V CDR1 and CDR2: KGHSH, LQKENI. CDR3 nucleotide sequence: TGTGCCAGCTCAGTAGACACCGCCGGTTCCTACGAGCAGTACTTC. Translation gives CASSVDTAGSYEQYF.

This clonotype occurred a few times. V is TRBV18 and J is TRBJ1-5; no clear D. Trimming pared 6 bases from V and 0 bases from J, leaving 9 bases between. In germline, CDR1 is KGHSH, CDR2 LQKENI. The CDR3 runs to 14 residues. For the CDR3, the DNA is TGTGCCAGCTCCGAGACCCGTAGCAATCAGCCCCAGCATTTT. Protein: CASSETRSNQPQHF.

This clonotype was seen a handful of times. Written as DNA, the CDR3 is TGCGCCAGCAGCTTGGATGGGGGGGAATGGAATGAGCAGTTCTTC. Its protein product is CASSLDGGEWNEQFF. V gene TRBV5-1 combines with J gene TRBJ2-1; the match to TRBD2 covers 7 bases. V lost 0 bases, J lost 7 bases, and 7 bases stayed unmatched. The CDR3 extends over 15 amino acids. Per germline, CDR1 SGHRS and CDR2 YFSETQ.

The chain has TRBV7-3 and TRBJ2-1; 10 positions match TRBD1. Germline V lookup: CDR1 SGHTA, CDR2 FQGTGA. V was clipped by 5 bases and J by 8 bases; unmatched bases: 15. CDR3 length: 17 amino acids. The CDR3 DNA reads TGTGCCAGCAGCCAACGGACCGGGACAGGGGCGATCCATGAGCAGTTCTTC. Its translation: CASSQRTGTGAIHEQFF.

The chain is built from TRBV7-6 and TRBJ2-7; unclear D gene. This CDR3 has 14 residues. The germline V and J ends were trimmed by 5 bases and 3 bases, with 14 bases remaining between them. Germline loops: CDR1 SGHVS, CDR2 FNYEAQ. In DNA, the CDR3 is TGTGCCAGCAGCCAGCCGAGACAACTCTACGAGCAGTACTTC. Translating it yields CASSQPRQLYEQYF.

The chain employs TRBV4-1 and TRBJ2-7; D ambiguous. This CDR3 has 15 amino acids. V was cut by 0 bases and J by 2 bases, with 11 bases left in between. Germline lookup yields CDR1 MGHRA and CDR2 YSYEKL. In DNA, the CDR3 is TGCGCCAGCAGCCAAGATCTCGGCTTTACCTACGAGCAGTACTTC. Translated, it gives CASSQDLGFTYEQYF.

V and J are TRBV29-1 and TRBJ1-2; the D gene is possibly TRBD1 (5 bases). This CDR3 comprises 13 residues. In germline, CDR1 is SQVTM, CDR2 ANQGSEA. The V gene lost 5 bases and the J gene lost 4 bases, with 14 bases spanning the gap. The CDR3 DNA reads as TGCAGCGTTTACAGGACTACAGGCTATGGCTACACCTTC. It translates to CSVYRTTGYGYTF.

This clonotype was seen a few times. This chain connects TRBV3-1 to TRBJ2-7; 11 bases map to TRBD1. The germline gives CDR1 LGHDT, CDR2 YNNKEL (reference sequence). Trimming at V came to 4 bases and at J to 5 bases, leaving 10 bases not matched to a gene. The CDR3 covers 16 residues. In DNA, the CDR3 is TGTGCCAGCAGCCCGTTCGGGACAGGGGGGAGGAACGAGCAGTACTTC. It translates to CASSPFGTGGRNEQYF.

V is TRBV12-3 or TRBV12-4 and J is TRBJ1-1, with 11 nucleotides matching TRBD1. CDR3 size: 16 residues. Trimming at V came to 3 bases and at J to 4 bases, leaving 7 bases not matched to a gene. The CDR3 DNA is TGTGCCAGCAGTTTCGGGGACAGGGGGACTACCACTGAAGCTTTCTTT. It translates to CASSFGDRGTTTEAFF.

The table lists this clonotype with many counts. V is TRBV5-1 and J is TRBJ1-6; possibly TRBD1 for D (5 bases). This CDR3 spans 16 amino acids. Deletions cut 2 bases from V and 2 bases from J, with 11 bases between. Looked up from germline, CDR1 is SGHRS and CDR2 is YFSETQ. CDR3 sequence (DNA): TGCGCCAGCAGCTTCAGGGTAGGGGCCTATAATTCACCCCTCCACTTT. Amino acids: CASSFRVGAYNSPLHF. The full variable domain, its missing parts supplied by reference TRBV5-1 and TRBJ1-6, is KAGVTQTPRYLIKTRGQQVTLSCSPISGHRSVSWYQQTPGQGLQFLFEYFSETQRNKGNFPGRFSGRQFSNSRSEMNVSTLELGDSALYLCASSFRVGAYNSPLHFGNGTRLTVT.

This clonotype was picked up many times. The rearrangement uses TRBV3-1 and TRBJ2-7, with TRBD1 matching 9 bases. CDR1 LGHDT and CDR2 YNNKEL come from the germline V gene (reference sequence). CDR3 length: 16 residues. V gave up 0 bases and J gave up 2 bases; unmatched junction bases: 5. In nucleotides, the CDR3 is TGTGCCAGCAGCCAAGAGGGACAGGGACCCCCCTACGAGCAGTACTTC. Translated, it gives CASSQEGQGPPYEQYF.

This clonotype has just a few counts. This chain links TRBV24-1 with TRBJ2-1; 11 bases fit TRBD1. The CDR3 extends over 16 amino acids. Trimming at V came to 4 bases and at J to 6 bases, leaving 7 bases not matched to a gene. Germline CDR1 is KGHDR and CDR2 is SFDVKD. CDR3 residues: CATSDPDRGRGNEQFF. Here the CDR3 DNA reads TGTGCCACCAGTGACCCGGACAGGGGGCGCGGCAATGAGCAGTTCTTC.

The chain links TRBV30 to TRBJ1-2; D not certain. The germline V and J ends were trimmed by 0 bases and 7 bases, with 18 bases remaining between them. CDR1 and CDR2 from the germline V gene are GTSNPN and SVGIG (reference sequence). There are 15 residues in the CDR3. CDR3 loop: CAWSVGLSTLSGYTF. Here the CDR3 DNA reads TGTGCCTGGAGTGTAGGTCTTTCAACCCTTAGTGGCTACACCTTC.

The chain couples TRBV7-2 to TRBJ2-5; TRBD1 aligns across 7 bases. CDR1 and CDR2 from the germline V gene are SGHTA and FQGNSA. This CDR3 contains 15 residues. V lost 5 bases and J lost 4; bases outside the gene matches: 10. The CDR3 coding sequence is TGTGCCAGCAGCCGACGACAGGGTGGGGGAGAGACCCAGTACTTC. It yields the protein CASSRRQGGGETQYF. The full variable domain, with the rest looked up from reference TRBV7-2 and TRBJ2-5, is GAGVSQSPSNKVTEKGKDVELRCDPISGHTALYWYRQSLGQGLEFLIYFQGNSAPDKSGLPSDRFSAERTGGSVSTLTIQRTQQEDSAVYLCASSRRQGGGETQYFGPGTRLLVL.

This clonotype was recorded a few times. J is TRBJ2-7 and V is TRBV12-3 or TRBV12-4; D is unresolved. CDR3 length equals 11 residues. Deletions cut 8 bases from V and 4 bases from J, with 9 bases between. CDR3 sequence reads: CASGIGYEQYF. In nucleotides, the CDR3 is TGTGCCAGCGGCATTGGGTACGAGCAGTACTTC.

This rearrangement joins TRBV27 to TRBJ1-6; D not resolved. The CDR3 loop spans 16 amino acids. Germline loops: CDR1 MNHEY, CDR2 SMNVEV (reference sequence). V lost 8 bases, J lost 3 bases, and 17 bases lay in between. The CDR3 protein is CASLGWGTFYNSPLHF. The CDR3 DNA is TGTGCCAGCTTAGGGTGGGGTACCTTCTATAATTCACCCCTCCACTTT.

This clonotype has a handful of counts. The rearrangement uses TRBV12-3 or TRBV12-4 and TRBJ2-7, with D perhaps being TRBD1 or TRBD2 (5 bases each). Trimming pared 3 bases from V and 7 bases from J, leaving 16 bases between. This CDR3 has 14 amino acids. CDR3 in DNA: TGTGCCAGCAGTTTTGGGGGATTACTACGAGAGCAGTACTTC. It encodes CASSFGGLLREQYF.

This clonotype came up a few times. The chain joins TRBV15 to TRBJ2-2; maybe TRBD2 (5 bases). The germline V and J ends were trimmed by 1 base and 7 bases, with 10 bases remaining between them. Germline CDR1 LNHNV, CDR2 YYDKDF (reference sequence). This CDR3 region has 14 residues. DNA of the CDR3: TGTGCCACCAGCAGAGTACGGGGTAGCGGGGAGCTGTTTTTT. This gives the protein CATSRVRGSGELFF.

This clonotype was detected a few times. The gene calls are TRBV29-1 and TRBJ2-7; a possible D gene is TRBD2 (6 bases). The germline gives CDR1 SQVTM, CDR2 ANQGSEA. The V end lost 6 bases, the J end lost 2 bases, and 20 bases lay between the germline ends. This CDR3 is 15 amino acids long. CDR3 sequence (DNA): TGCAGCGTCGTCCCTCGGCCGGAGGGCCCCTACGAGCAGTACTTC. It encodes CSVVPRPEGPYEQYF.